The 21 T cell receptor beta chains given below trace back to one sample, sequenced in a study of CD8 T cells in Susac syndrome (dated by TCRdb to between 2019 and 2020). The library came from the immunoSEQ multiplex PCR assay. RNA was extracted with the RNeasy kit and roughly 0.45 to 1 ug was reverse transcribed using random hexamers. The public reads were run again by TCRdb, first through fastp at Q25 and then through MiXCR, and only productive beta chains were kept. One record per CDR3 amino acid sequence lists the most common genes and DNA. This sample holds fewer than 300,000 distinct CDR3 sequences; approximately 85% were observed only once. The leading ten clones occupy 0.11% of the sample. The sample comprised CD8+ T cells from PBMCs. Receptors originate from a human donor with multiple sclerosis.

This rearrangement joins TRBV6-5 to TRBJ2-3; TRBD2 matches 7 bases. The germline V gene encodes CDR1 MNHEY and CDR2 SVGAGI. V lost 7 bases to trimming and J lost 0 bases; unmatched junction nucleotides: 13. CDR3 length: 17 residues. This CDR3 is CASIRLALSVSTDTQYF. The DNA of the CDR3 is TGTGCCAGCATTAGACTAGCCCTCTCCGTTAGCACAGATACGCAGTATTTT.

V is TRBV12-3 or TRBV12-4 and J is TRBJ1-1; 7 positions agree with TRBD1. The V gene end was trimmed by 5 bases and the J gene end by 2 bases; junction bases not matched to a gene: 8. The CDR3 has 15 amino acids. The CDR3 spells CASSPTGVPNTEAFF. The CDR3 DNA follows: TGTGCCAGCAGTCCTACAGGGGTACCAAACACTGAAGCTTTCTTT.

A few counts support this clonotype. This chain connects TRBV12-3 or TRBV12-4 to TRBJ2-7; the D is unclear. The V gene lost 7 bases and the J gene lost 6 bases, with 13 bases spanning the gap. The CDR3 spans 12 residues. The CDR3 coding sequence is TGTGCCAGCACCCCGGTTGGCGGCGAGCAGTACTTC. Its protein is CASTPVGGEQYF.

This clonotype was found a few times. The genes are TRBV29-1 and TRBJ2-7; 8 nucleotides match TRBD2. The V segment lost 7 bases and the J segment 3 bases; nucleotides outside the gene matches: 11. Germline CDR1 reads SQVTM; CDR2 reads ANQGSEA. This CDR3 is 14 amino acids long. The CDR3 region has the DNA TGCAGCGGCCTGGGGCCTAGCGGGCACTACGAGCAGTACTTC. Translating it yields CSGLGPSGHYEQYF.

The CDR3 protein is CASSQDLPSGSPTDTQYF. In DNA, the CDR3 is TGTGCCAGCAGCCAAGATCTTCCCAGCGGGAGCCCCACAGATACGCAGTATTTT. This chain joins TRBV14 and TRBJ2-3, with 8 positions matching TRBD2. The germline CDR1 and CDR2 sequences are SGHDN and FVKESK. This CDR3 has 18 amino acids. V shed 0 bases, J shed 2 bases, and the junction held 10 bases outside the gene matches.

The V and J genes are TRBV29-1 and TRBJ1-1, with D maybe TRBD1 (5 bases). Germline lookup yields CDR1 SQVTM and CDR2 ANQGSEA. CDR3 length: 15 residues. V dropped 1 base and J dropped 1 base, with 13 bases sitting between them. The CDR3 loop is CSVEGRGRANTEAFF. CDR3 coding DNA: TGCAGCGTTGAAGGTAGAGGCAGGGCGAACACTGAAGCTTTCTTT.

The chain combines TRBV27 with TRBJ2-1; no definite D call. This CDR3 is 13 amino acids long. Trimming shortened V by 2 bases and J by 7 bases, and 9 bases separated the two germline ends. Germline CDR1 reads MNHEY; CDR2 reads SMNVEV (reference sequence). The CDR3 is CASSLTYLNEQFF. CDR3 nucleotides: TGTGCCAGCAGTTTAACGTACTTGAATGAGCAGTTCTTC.

This CDR3 is CASSFMRTPNWDTQYF. Written as DNA, the CDR3 is TGTGCCAGCAGTTTTATGAGGACTCCCAACTGGGATACGCAGTATTTT. The chain combines TRBV27 with TRBJ2-3, with D possibly being TRBD2 (5 bases). CDR3 length: 16 residues. CDR1 is MNHEY and CDR2 is SMNVEV in the germline V gene (reference sequence). V was shortened by 3 bases and J by 6 bases, with 19 bases between the two germline ends.

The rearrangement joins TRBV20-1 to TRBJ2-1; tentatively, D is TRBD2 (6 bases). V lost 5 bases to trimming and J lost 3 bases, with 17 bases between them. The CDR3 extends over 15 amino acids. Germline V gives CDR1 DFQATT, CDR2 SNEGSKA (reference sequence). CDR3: CSAAGAGGNYNEQFF. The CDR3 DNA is TGCAGTGCTGCCGGGGCCGGCGGGAACTACAATGAGCAGTTCTTC.

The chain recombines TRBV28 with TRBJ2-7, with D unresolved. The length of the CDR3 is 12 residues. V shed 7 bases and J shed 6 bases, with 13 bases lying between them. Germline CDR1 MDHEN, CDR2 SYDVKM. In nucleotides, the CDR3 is TGTGCCAGCACCGCGTCTGGCCCCGAGCAGTACTTC. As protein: CASTASGPEQYF.

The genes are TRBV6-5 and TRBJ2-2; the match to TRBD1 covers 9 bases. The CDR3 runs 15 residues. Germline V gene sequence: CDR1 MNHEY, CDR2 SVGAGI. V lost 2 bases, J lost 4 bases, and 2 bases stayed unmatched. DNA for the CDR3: TGTGCCAGCAGTTACGAGACAGGGGGCACCGGGGAGCTGTTTTTT. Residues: CASSYETGGTGELFF.

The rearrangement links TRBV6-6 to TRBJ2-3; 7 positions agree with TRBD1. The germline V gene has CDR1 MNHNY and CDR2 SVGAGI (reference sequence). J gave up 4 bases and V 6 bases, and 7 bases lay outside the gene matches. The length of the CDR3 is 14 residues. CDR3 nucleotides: TGTGCCAGCAGCCCCCAGGACAGGCCAGATACGCAGTATTTT. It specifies CASSPQDRPDTQYF.

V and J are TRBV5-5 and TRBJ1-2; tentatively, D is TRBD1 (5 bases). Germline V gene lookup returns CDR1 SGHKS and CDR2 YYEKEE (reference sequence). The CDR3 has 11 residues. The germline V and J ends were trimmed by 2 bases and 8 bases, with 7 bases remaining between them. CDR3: CASSFGDGYTF. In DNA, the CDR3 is TGTGCCAGCAGCTTCGGGGACGGCTACACCTTC.

CDR3 sequence: CTSSQGDRDYQLAEQYF. As DNA, the CDR3 is TGCACCAGCAGCCAAGGAGACCGGGACTACCAACTTGCCGAGCAGTACTTC. This chain connects TRBV1 to TRBJ2-7; the listed D gene, TRBD2, was not tested against the DNA. TRBV1 is designated a pseudogene. The CDR3 loop spans 17 amino acids.

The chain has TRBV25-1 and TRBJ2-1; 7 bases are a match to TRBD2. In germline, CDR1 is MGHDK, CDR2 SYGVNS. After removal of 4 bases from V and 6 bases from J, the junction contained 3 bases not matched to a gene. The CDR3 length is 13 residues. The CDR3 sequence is CASSVTSPNEQFF. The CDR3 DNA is TGTGCCAGCAGTGTGACTAGCCCCAATGAGCAGTTCTTC.

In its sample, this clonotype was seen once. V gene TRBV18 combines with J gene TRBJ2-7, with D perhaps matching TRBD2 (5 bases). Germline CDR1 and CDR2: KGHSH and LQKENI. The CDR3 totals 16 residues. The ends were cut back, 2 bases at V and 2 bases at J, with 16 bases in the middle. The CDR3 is CASSPSPGIYPYEQYF. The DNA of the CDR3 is TGTGCCAGCTCACCAAGTCCCGGGATATACCCCTACGAGCAGTACTTC.

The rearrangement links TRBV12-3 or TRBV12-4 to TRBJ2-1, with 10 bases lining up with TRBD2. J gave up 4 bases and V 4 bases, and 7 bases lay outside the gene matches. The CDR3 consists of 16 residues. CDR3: CASSSQREGPYNEQFF. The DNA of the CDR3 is TGTGCCAGCAGTTCGCAGCGGGAGGGCCCGTACAATGAGCAGTTCTTC.

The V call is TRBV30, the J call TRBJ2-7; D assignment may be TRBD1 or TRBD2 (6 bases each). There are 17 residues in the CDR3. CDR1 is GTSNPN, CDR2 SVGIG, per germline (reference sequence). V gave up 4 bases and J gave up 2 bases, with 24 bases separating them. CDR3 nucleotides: TGTGCCTGGAAGGCGCGCCAAGGCTGGGGGGCAGCCTACGAGCAGTACTTC. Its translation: CAWKARQGWGAAYEQYF.

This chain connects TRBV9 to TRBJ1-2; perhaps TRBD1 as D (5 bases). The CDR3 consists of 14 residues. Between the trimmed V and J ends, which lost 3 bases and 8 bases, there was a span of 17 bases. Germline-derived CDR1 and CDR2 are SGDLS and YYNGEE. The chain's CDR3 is CASSASSGTEGYTF. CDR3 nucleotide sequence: TGTGCCAGCAGCGCCTCATCCGGGACGGAAGGCTACACCTTC.

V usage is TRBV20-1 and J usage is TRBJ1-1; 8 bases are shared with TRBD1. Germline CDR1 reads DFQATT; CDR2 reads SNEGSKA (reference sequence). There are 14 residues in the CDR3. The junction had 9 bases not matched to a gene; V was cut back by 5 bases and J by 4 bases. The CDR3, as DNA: TGCAGTGCTCCCCAACAGGGGGGCGGCACTGAAGCTTTCTTT. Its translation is CSAPQQGGGTEAFF.

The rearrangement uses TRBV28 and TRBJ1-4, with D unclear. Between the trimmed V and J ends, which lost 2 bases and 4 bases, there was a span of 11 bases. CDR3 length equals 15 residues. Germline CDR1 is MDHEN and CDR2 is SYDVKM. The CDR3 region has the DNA TGTGCCAGCAGTTTAGGCGGTAGCCATAATGAAAAACTGTTTTTT. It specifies CASSLGGSHNEKLFF. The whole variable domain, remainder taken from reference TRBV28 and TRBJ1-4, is DVKVTQSSRYLVKRTGEKVFLECVQDMDHENMFWYRQDPGLGLRLIYFSYDVKMKEKGDIPEGYSVSREKKERFSLILESASTNQTSMYLCASSLGGSHNEKLFFGSGTQLSVL.